This T cell receptor beta chain was documented in a study of beta chain features in type 1 diabetes. Study-wide findings and caveats: A pattern of fewer insertions and more deletions at VDJ junctions was seen in type 1 diabetes patients. Type 1 diabetes patients showed a moderate but significant shortening of TCRB CDR3s in all four CD4+ subsets. A greater similarity of naive, central memory and Treg TCRB repertoires was seen among patients than among healthy donors.

Researchers reported sorting CD4+ naive, central memory, regulatory and stem cell-like memory cells via CD45RO/CCR7/CD25/CD127/CD95/CD27. What was sequenced were expressed TCRB transcripts, since all of the isolated RNA had been reverse transcribed. Using immunoSEQ multiplex PCR, the repertoire was profiled, and TCRdb retains in-frame clones only, with some absent. The repertoire holds around 340,000 clones, with less than 10% as singletons. Germline V gives CDR1 SNHLY, CDR2 FYNNEI. The length of the CDR3 is 12 residues. Trimming shortened V by 4 bases and J by 7 bases, and 10 bases separated the two germline ends. Comments on this clone: Its antigen is currently unknown.

The sequencing input was central memory CD4+ T cells from blood. The chain combines TRBV2 with TRBJ1-2, with D maybe TRBD1 (6 bases). The clonotype was recovered from a woman aged 18-35 years in good health. CDR3 sequence: CASSGGRGGYTF. The CDR3 DNA is TGTGCCAGCAGTGGGGGGCGCGGTGGCTACACCTTC.